This T cell receptor (beta chain) was observed in a study of blood T cells in healthy people across ages (dated by TCRdb to between 2015 and 2016). Background on the whole study: In model experiments, template switching captured about one uniquely barcoded TCR beta cDNA molecule for every two T cells. To avoid experimental bias, donors of different ages were distributed randomly across sequencing lanes. Two additional independent replicas of 1 million unique cDNA reads from the same blood draw were analyzed for two donors (one aged 18 to 30 and one aged 80 or older). Age-related changes in TCR beta repertoire diversity were measured in the study by deep sequencing normalized with unique cDNA molecular identifiers. Donors were grouped into four age groups: young (average about 15 years), middle-aged (roughly 40), aged (around 60) and long-lived (about 90).

Points the paper makes about the study in general: Conclusive comparison of naive and antigen-experienced compartments was prevented by the profiling of bulk unsorted PBMCs. Donor CMV infection status was unknown, potentially confounding age-related changes in expanded clonotypes. Estimates of total diversity from one million sequenced T cells were regarded as lower bounds and underestimates. Compared with the aged group, the long-lived group had more naive CD4+ T cells, fewer expanded clones and increased TCR diversity, a pattern suggesting age selection. As age increased, observed TCR beta diversity per million T cells dropped in a roughly linear way, and a significant reduction was already evident by age approximately 40. Observed TCR beta diversity correlated strongly with the percentage of naive T cells measured by flow cytometry.

Reading from cysteine to phenylalanine, the CDR3 counts 14 amino acids. Of the read, only the CDR3 DNA is kept; its 42 bases are in frame from base 1. CDR1 and CDR2 are drawn from the germline V gene: LGHNA, YSLEER. The library relied on 5' RACE. The instrument was an Illumina HiSeq 2500. A second roughly 6 to 12 cycle PCR used a sample-barcoded 5' primer and a J-beta primer mix. A unique molecular identifier was introduced onto each TCR beta cDNA molecule by a template-switch 5' adaptor carrying 12 random nucleotides. Each sample yielded at least 2.5 million CDR3-containing paired-end reads. First-strand cDNA synthesis was performed from all RNA using the Mint cDNA synthesis kit, with priming by a TRBC-specific oligonucleotide. After uracil-DNA glycosylase treatment, a first 18-cycle PCR used universal primers M1SS and BC2_uni_R on all cDNA. As for how the authors treated the data: Each sample was normalized by randomly selecting 1 million high-quality reads, each carrying a distinct molecular identifier. Instead of being binned into consensus sequences, reads with shared molecular identifiers were discarded. CDR3 identification, clonotype clustering and error correction used MiTCR with a Q25 quality threshold and the strictest error-elimination algorithm. A nonparametric unseen species model using Euler transformation provided a lower-bound estimate of total TCR beta diversity. TCRdb reprocessed the public reads (quality trimming at Q25 with fastp, clone calling with MiXCR) and kept in-frame beta chains. Each CDR3 protein gets just one entry, which takes the most common genes and DNA from the rows behind it. These V and J calls originate from TCRdb's pipeline instead of the authors' own analysis. The sample profile shows approximately 680,000 distinct CDR3 sequences; about 30% of them were found once. The ten largest clonotypes hold 15% of the sample.

Systemically healthy Caucasian individuals from Russia, 39 in total and aged roughly 6 to 100 years, were included as donors. Each donor gave ten milliliters of peripheral blood, collected into EDTA-treated Vacutainer tubes. Ficoll-Paque density-gradient centrifugation was used to isolate PBMCs, with at least 6 million per sample. Total RNA was extracted from PBMCs with Trizol reagent, with at least 6 micrograms obtained per sample. Naive CD45RAhigh/CD27high T cell percentages were measured by flow cytometry on a PBMC aliquot from every donor. As for this clonotype: Its antigen has not been determined. It has no much larger one-base neighbor in the sample; base qualities were not kept.

Sequenced sample: blood. This clonotype was obtained from a woman older than 75 in good health. Donor details come from another sample of the same person, matched by shared clones. The sequence links TRBV4-3 to TRBJ2-1; too little of a D gene remains to name it. This receptor has the CDR3 CASRQDPKAPEQFF. The sequenced DNA: TGCGCTAGCCGCCAAGACCCCAAGGCCCCTGAGCAGTTCTTC.